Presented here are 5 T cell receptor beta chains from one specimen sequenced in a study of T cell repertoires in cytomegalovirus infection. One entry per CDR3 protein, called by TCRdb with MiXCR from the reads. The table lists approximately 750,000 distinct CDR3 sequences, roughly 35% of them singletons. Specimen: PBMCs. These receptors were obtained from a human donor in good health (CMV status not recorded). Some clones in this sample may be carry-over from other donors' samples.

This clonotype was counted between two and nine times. The CDR3 sequence is CASGLTAETQYF. The CDR3 DNA reads as TGTGCTAGTGGTTTGACTGCTGAGACCCAGTACTTC. The rearrangement uses TRBV12-5 and TRBJ2-5; D gene uncertain. Germline assignment: CDR1 LGHNT and CDR2 FRNRAP. Trimming cost V 2 bases and J 5 bases, with 6 bases left between them. CDR3 length equals 12 residues.

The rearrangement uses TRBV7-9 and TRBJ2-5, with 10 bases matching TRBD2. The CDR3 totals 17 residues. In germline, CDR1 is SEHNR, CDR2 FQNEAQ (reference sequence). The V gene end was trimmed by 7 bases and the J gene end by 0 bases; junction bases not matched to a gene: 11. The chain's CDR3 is CASIPDLGLANQETQYF. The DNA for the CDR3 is TGTGCCAGCATCCCCGACCTGGGACTAGCGAACCAAGAGACCCAGTACTTC.

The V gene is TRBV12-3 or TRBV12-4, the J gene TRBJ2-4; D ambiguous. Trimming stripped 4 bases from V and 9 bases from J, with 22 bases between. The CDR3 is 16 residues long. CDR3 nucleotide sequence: TGTGCCAGCAGTTCGTTAGGGCGAGTGGGTCGCCGCATTCAGTACTTC. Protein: CASSSLGRVGRRIQYF.

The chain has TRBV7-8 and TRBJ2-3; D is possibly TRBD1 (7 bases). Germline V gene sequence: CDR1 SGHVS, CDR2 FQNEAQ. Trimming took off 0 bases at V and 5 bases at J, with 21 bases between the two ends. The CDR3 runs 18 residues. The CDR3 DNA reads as TGTGCCAGCAGCTTAGCCGGGGGCTCGGCAGGGGGTGGAGATACGCAGTATTTT. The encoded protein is CASSLAGGSAGGGDTQYF.

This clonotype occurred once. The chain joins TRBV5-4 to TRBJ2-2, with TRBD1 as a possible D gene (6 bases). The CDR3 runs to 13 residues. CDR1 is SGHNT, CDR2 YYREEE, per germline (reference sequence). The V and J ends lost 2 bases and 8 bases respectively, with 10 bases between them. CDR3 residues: CASSLAGEGELFF. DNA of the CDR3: TGTGCCAGCAGCTTAGCAGGGGAGGGGGAGCTGTTTTTT.